A single sample is the source of the 8 T cell receptor beta chains below, sequenced in a study of blood T cell repertoires in COVID-19. Profiled with immunoSEQ multiplex PCR; TCRdb holds only in-frame clones, not every one. The table includes over 100,000 clones, around nine tenths detected once. Specimen: peripheral blood. All receptors come from a middle-aged man with acute or convalescent COVID-19.

The chain is built from TRBV19 and TRBJ1-1; the D gene is possibly TRBD1 (6 bases). The germline V gene encodes CDR1 LNHDA and CDR2 SQIVND (reference sequence). The CDR3 is 15 residues long. V was trimmed by 4 bases and J by 5 bases, leaving 17 bases between them. CDR3 in amino acids: CASSTGATLRTEAFF. CDR3 nucleotide sequence: TGTGCCAGTAGTACAGGGGCCACGCTGCGAACTGAAGCTTTCTTT.

CDR3 bases: TGTGCCAGCAGCCAGCGGGTAGCTGGGGCCAACGTCCTGACTTTC. This encodes CASSQRVAGANVLTF. The V gene is TRBV3-1 (or the pseudogene TRBV3-2), the J gene TRBJ2-6, with D possibly matching TRBD2 (5 bases). This CDR3 is built from 15 residues. CDR1 LGHDT and CDR2 YNNKEL come from the germline V gene (reference sequence). The V end was cut by 3 bases, the J end by 2 bases, with 8 bases between.

The chain employs TRBV6-5 and TRBJ1-5; D is possibly TRBD1 (5 bases). The CDR3 length is 16 residues. Trimming shortened V by 4 bases and J by 0 bases, and 13 bases separated the two germline ends. Germline V gene sequence: CDR1 MNHEY, CDR2 SVGAGI. CDR3 coding DNA: TGTGCCAGCAGTTCCCCGACAGATTATAGCAATCAGCCCCAGCATTTT. Protein: CASSSPTDYSNQPQHF.

The CDR3 DNA is TGTGCCAGCAGCAGCCGGGACAGGGGGCCGGCTAATGAAAAACTGTTTTTT. Protein: CASSSRDRGPANEKLFF. The chain uses TRBV14 and TRBJ1-4; the match to TRBD1 covers 12 bases. The CDR3 is made up of 17 amino acids. V was clipped by 5 bases and J by 3 bases; unmatched bases: 7. Germline V gene lookup returns CDR1 SGHDN and CDR2 FVKESK. Supplemented by reference TRBV14 and TRBJ1-4, the full variable domain reads EAGVTQFPSHSVIEKGQTVTLRCDPISGHDNLYWYRRVMGKEIKFLLHFVKESKQDESGMPNNRFLAERTGGTYSTLKVQPAELEDSGVYFCASSSRDRGPANEKLFFGSGTQLSVL.

The sample holds a few counts of this clone. V usage is TRBV15 and J usage is TRBJ2-5; D remains unclear. Germline values: CDR1 LNHNV, CDR2 YYDKDF (reference sequence). The CDR3 consists of 14 residues. V shed 1 base and J shed 3 bases, with 9 bases lying between them. In nucleotides, the CDR3 is TGTGCCACCAGCAGAGTTCGACGGGAAGAGACCCAGTACTTC. It codes for CATSRVRREETQYF.

The CDR3 region is CASSRGLAGTYEQYF. CDR3 in DNA: TGTGCCAGCAGCCGAGGACTAGCGGGTACCTACGAGCAGTACTTC. This chain connects TRBV6-2 or TRBV6-3 to TRBJ2-7; TRBD2 matches 11 bases. From germline, CDR1 is MNHEY and CDR2 SVGEGT. The J segment lost 2 bases and the V segment lost 6 bases, leaving 6 bases of the junction unmatched. The CDR3 runs 15 residues.

The CDR3, as DNA: TGTGCCAGCAGTGAATTCCTAGCGGGAGGGGGGGGCGGCGAGCAGTACTTC. This codes for CASSEFLAGGGGGEQYF. This chain uses TRBV2 with TRBJ2-7, with TRBD2 matching 12 bases. J gave up 6 bases and V 2 bases, and 11 bases lay outside the gene matches. CDR3 length: 17 amino acids. Germline V gene lookup returns CDR1 SNHLY and CDR2 FYNNEI.

The chain combines TRBV5-1 with TRBJ2-2; possibly TRBD1 for D (5 bases). This CDR3 spans 15 amino acids. CDR1 and CDR2 from the germline V gene are SGHRS and YFSETQ. The ends were cut back, 1 base at V and 0 bases at J, with 7 bases in the middle. The chain's CDR3 is CASSLIGANTGELFF. The CDR3 DNA reads TGCGCCAGCAGCTTGATAGGGGCGAACACCGGGGAGCTGTTTTTT.